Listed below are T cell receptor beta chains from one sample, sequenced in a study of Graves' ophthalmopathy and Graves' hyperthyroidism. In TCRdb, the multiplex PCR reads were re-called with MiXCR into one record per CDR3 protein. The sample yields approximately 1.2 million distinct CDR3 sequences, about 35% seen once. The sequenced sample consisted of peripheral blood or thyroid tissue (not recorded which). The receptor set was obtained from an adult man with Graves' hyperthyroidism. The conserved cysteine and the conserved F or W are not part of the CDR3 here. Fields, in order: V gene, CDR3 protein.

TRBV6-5,ASRERTGLRNEQY
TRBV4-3,ASSHPVGQGPGNTIY
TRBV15,ATSRPGLAQETQY
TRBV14,ASSQAGSRRPNTIY
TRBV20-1,SAEPGQGRYEQY
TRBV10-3,ASSASGPNQPQH
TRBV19,ASNEAF
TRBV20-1,SASKRGPLYEQY
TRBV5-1,ASSLDLAGGHGEQY
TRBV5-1,ASRLQDSNSGANVLT
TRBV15,ATSARLVGNSNQPQH
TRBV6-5,ASSRGSEVF
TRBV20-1,SAREGFGGRETQY
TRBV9,ASSVGGVKAEAF
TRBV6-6,ASSPAGTGTSPQH
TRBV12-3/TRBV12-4,ASLAGAAGANVLT
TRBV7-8,ASSPPAWRGMNNSPLH
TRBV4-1,ASSQGTGAFSGNTIY
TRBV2,ASSGLAGGPRELF
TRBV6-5,ASSSPDSQETQY
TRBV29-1,SVGTGTSGRTYEQY
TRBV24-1,ATSVNGPGAEAF
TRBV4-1,ASRDRTGDSNQPQH
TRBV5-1,ASSLSGTGRSPLH
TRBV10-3,ASRTVEGRTSY
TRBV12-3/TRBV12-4,ASSPADRSYGYT
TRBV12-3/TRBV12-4,ASSSYLGGRDSDTQY
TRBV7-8,ASSRDRAGSYEQY
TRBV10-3,ASNPPGQGSPLH
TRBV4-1,ASSQVRYPGYT
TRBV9,ASSGGTYLGTEAF
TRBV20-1,SASTGTEVNEQY
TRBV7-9,ASRPSGQGTPLH
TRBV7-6,ASSSTGALQETQY
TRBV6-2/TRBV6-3,ASCCVPQH
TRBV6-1,ASWGQTGSPLH
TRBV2,ASSTPRGRADTEAF
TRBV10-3,AISVGTTGNTIY
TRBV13,ASSLANQDTQY
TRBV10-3,AISDPGLAPNTGELF
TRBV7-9,ASTYERAGETQY
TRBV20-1,SARDRLAGELAYGETQY
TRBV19,ASSMTGRMNTEAF
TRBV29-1,SAVAGETGELF
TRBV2,ASSYLPDRVREQY
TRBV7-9,ASSFDGGYEQY
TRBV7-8,ASSLSPMNTEAF
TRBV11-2,ASSPTADTEAF
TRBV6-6,ASSLDGDRGLGYT